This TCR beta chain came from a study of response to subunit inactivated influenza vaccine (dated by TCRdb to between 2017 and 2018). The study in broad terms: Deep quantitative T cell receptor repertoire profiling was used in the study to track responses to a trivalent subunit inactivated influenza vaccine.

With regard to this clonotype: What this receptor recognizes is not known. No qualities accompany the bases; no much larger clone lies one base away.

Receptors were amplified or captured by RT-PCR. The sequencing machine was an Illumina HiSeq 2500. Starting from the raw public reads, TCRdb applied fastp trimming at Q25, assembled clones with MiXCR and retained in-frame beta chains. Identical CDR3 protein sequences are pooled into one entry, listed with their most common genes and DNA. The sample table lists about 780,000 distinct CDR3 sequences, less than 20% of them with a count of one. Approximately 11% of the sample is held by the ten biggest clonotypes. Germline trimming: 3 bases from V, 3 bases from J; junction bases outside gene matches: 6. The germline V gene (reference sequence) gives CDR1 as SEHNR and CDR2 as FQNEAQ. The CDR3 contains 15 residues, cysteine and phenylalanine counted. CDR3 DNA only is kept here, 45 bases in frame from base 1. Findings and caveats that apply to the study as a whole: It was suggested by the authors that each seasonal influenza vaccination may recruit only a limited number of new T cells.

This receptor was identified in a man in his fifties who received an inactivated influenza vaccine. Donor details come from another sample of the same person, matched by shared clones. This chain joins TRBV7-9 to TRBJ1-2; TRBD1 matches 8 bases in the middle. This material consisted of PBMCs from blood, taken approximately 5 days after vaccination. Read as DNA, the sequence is TGTGCCAGCAGCTTTTACGGACAGGGAGACTATGGCTACACCTTC. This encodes CASSFYGQGDYGYTF.